The 19 T cell receptor beta chains given below trace back to one sample, sequenced in a study of blood T cell repertoires in COVID-19. Sequencing was performed with immunoSEQ multiplex PCR; in TCRdb, only in-frame clones are kept and a portion is missing. The sample yields fewer than 250,000 clones, approximately 84% seen once. The sequenced sample consisted of peripheral blood. Receptor source: an elderly woman with acute or convalescent COVID-19.

This clone was seen more than once but under ten times. The V and J genes are TRBV7-8 and TRBJ2-2, with TRBD2 identical over 14 bases. The CDR3 is made up of 16 amino acids. CDR1 and CDR2 (germline): SGHVS, FQNEAQ. After removal of 4 bases from V and 5 bases from J, the junction contained 3 bases not matched to a gene. The CDR3 bases are TGTGCCAGCAGCTCGGGACTAGCGGGAGTTACCGGGGAGCTGTTTTTT. This sequence encodes CASSSGLAGVTGELFF.

The rearrangement uses TRBV4-2 and TRBJ1-4; no clear D gene. Trimming stripped 4 bases from V and 4 bases from J, with 10 bases between. There are 14 residues in the CDR3. In germline, CDR1 is LGHNA, CDR2 YNFKEQ. CDR3 sequence reads: CASSLRQVNEKLFF. Here the CDR3 DNA reads TGTGCCAGCAGCCTGAGACAAGTTAATGAAAAACTGTTTTTT.

The chain couples TRBV6-5 to TRBJ1-2; no definite D call. The V gene lost 5 bases and the J gene lost 8 bases, with 15 bases spanning the gap. Per germline, CDR1 MNHEY and CDR2 SVGAGI. This CDR3 comprises 13 residues. The CDR3 region has the DNA TGTGCCAGCAGTCCTGGTTATTCAGGCGGCTACACCTTC. Encoded protein: CASSPGYSGGYTF.

V and J are TRBV19 and TRBJ1-6; D is possibly TRBD1 (6 bases). Trimming cost V 4 bases and J 6 bases, with 13 bases left between them. The CDR3 length is 15 residues. The germline gives CDR1 LNHDA, CDR2 SQIVND (reference sequence). Written as DNA, the CDR3 is TGTGCCAGTAGTACCCAGCGCAGGGGTAATTCACCCCTCCACTTT. Amino acids: CASSTQRRGNSPLHF.

The V call is TRBV2, the J call TRBJ1-4; 7 nucleotides align to TRBD1. V lost 5 bases to trimming and J lost 7 bases; unmatched junction nucleotides: 7. The CDR3 consists of 14 residues. Per germline, CDR1 SNHLY and CDR2 FYNNEI. The CDR3 DNA reads as TGTGCCAGCAGTACTAGGACAGGTGGTGAAAAACTGTTTTTT. This sequence encodes CASSTRTGGEKLFF.

J is TRBJ1-1 and V is TRBV7-9, with D uncertain. The germline V and J ends were trimmed by 1 base and 3 bases, with 12 bases remaining between them. The CDR3 covers 15 residues. CDR1 is SEHNR, CDR2 FQNEAQ, per germline (reference sequence). The CDR3 nucleotides read TGTGCCAGCAGCTTAGTGAGCGAGGCCGACACTGAAGCTTTCTTT. It is translated as CASSLVSEADTEAFF.

The chain recombines TRBV5-1 with TRBJ2-3; D unresolved. CDR3 length: 14 residues. Between the trimmed V and J ends, which lost 1 base and 0 bases, there was a span of 6 bases. Germline V gene lookup returns CDR1 SGHRS and CDR2 YFSETQ. The CDR3 nucleotides read TGCGCCAGCAGCTTGACAGATAGCACAGATACGCAGTATTTT. Its translation is CASSLTDSTDTQYF.

V and J are TRBV2 and TRBJ1-1; 7 nucleotides line up with TRBD1. This CDR3 spans 15 amino acids. The V gene's germline CDR1 is SNHLY and CDR2 FYNNEI. Trimming took 5 bases from V and 0 from J; bases not matched to a gene: 6. The CDR3 protein is CASSSRTGMNTEAFF. The CDR3 nucleotides read TGTGCCAGCAGTTCGAGGACAGGCATGAACACTGAAGCTTTCTTT.

This chain connects TRBV5-5 to TRBJ1-4; a weak D match, TRBD1 (5 bases). The CDR3 runs 14 residues. The germline gives CDR1 SGHKS, CDR2 YYEKEE (reference sequence). The V end was cut by 3 bases, the J end by 5 bases, with 11 bases between. The CDR3: CASSYGTRNEKLFF. CDR3 DNA: TGTGCCAGCAGCTACGGGACTCGCAATGAAAAACTGTTTTTT.

The chain uses TRBV7-2 and TRBJ2-1; no reliable D call. Germline CDR1 SGHTA, CDR2 FQGNSA. This CDR3 contains 11 residues. The V and J ends lost 2 bases and 9 bases respectively, with 5 bases between them. The CDR3 reads CASSLRAEQFF. CDR3 nucleotides: TGTGCCAGCAGCTTACGCGCTGAGCAGTTCTTC.

The chain is built from TRBV7-9 and TRBJ1-2; D unresolved. CDR1 SEHNR and CDR2 FQNEAQ come from the germline V gene (reference sequence). Trimming removed 3 bases at V and 8 bases at J, with 13 bases between. There are 13 residues in the CDR3. The CDR3 reads CASSLIQTGGYTF. The CDR3 bases are TGTGCCAGCAGCTTGATACAGACGGGGGGCTACACCTTC. The full variable domain, with the rest looked up from reference TRBV7-9 and TRBJ1-2, is DTGVSQNPRHKITKRGQNVTFRCDPISEHNRLYWYRQTLGQGPEFLTYFQNEAQLEKSRLLSDRFSAERPKGSFSTLEIQRTEQGDSAMYLCASSLIQTGGYTFGSGTRLTVV.

The rearrangement links TRBV5-1 to TRBJ2-1; 9 bases map to TRBD2. V dropped 3 bases and J dropped 5; count of bases not matched to a gene: 6. This CDR3 is 15 amino acids long. Germline V gene data show CDR1 as SGHRS and CDR2 as YFSETQ. The CDR3 region has the DNA TGCGCCAGCAGCTCGACTAGCGGAGCTAACAATGAGCAGTTCTTC. It is translated as CASSSTSGANNEQFF.

The gene calls are TRBV3-1 (or the pseudogene TRBV3-2) and TRBJ1-4, with 7 bases lining up with TRBD1. The junction had 13 bases not matched to a gene; V was cut back by 4 bases and J by 8 bases. The CDR3 extends over 16 amino acids. The V gene's germline CDR1 is LGHDT and CDR2 YNNKEL (reference sequence). The CDR3 coding sequence is TGTGCCAGCAGCCCCTGGACAGGTTTGGGGGAAGAAAAACTGTTTTTT. Its translation: CASSPWTGLGEEKLFF.

This rearrangement joins TRBV28 to TRBJ2-1; no clear D gene. Germline assignment: CDR1 MDHEN and CDR2 SYDVKM. V was trimmed by 2 bases and J by 8 bases, leaving 10 bases between them. This CDR3 contains 13 residues. The CDR3 protein is CASSLDKVHEQFF. CDR3 nucleotides: TGTGCCAGCAGTTTAGACAAGGTACATGAGCAGTTCTTC.

The genes are TRBV4-3 and TRBJ1-3; maybe TRBD1 (5 bases). From germline, CDR1 is LGHNA and CDR2 YSLEER. The CDR3 has 16 amino acids. Trimming left V 1 base short and J 0 bases short, with 10 bases between. CDR3 amino acids: CASSQVYRPSGNTIYF. For the CDR3, the DNA is TGCGCCAGCAGCCAAGTTTACAGGCCCTCTGGAAACACCATATATTTT.

The V gene is TRBV28, the J gene TRBJ2-1, with D possibly being TRBD2 (5 bases). V was pared by 1 base and J by 1 base, with 8 bases between. This CDR3 contains 15 residues. Germline CDR1 and CDR2: MDHEN and SYDVKM. For the CDR3, the DNA is TGTGCCAGCAGTTTATTAGAGGGATCCTACAATGAGCAGTTCTTC. Translation: CASSLLEGSYNEQFF.

This clone was recorded a few times. This chain joins TRBV4-2 and TRBJ2-7; D possibly corresponds to TRBD2 (7 bases). Trimming removed 0 bases from V and 4 bases from J, with 16 bases in between. The CDR3 has 16 amino acids. Germline lookup yields CDR1 LGHNA and CDR2 YNFKEQ. The CDR3 protein is CASSQDLGGLPYEQYF. CDR3 nucleotide sequence: TGTGCCAGCAGCCAAGATCTCGGGGGGCTTCCATACGAGCAGTACTTC.

The chain recombines TRBV7-2 with TRBJ2-2; D perhaps matches TRBD2 (6 bases). Trimming cost V 5 bases and J 5 bases, with 12 bases left between them. Per germline, CDR1 SGHTA and CDR2 FQGNSA. The CDR3 consists of 14 residues. The CDR3, as DNA: TGTGCCAGCAGCGGGCTAGCGCCAACCGGGGAGCTGTTTTTT. Translation: CASSGLAPTGELFF.

V and J are TRBV2 and TRBJ1-5; 9 positions match TRBD1. V was clipped by 6 bases and J by 6 bases; unmatched bases: 12. Germline assignment: CDR1 SNHLY and CDR2 FYNNEI. This CDR3 comprises 16 residues. As DNA, the CDR3 is TGTGCCAGCAGCACCAACGGACAGGGGATCGGTCAGCCCCAGCATTTT. Its translation is CASSTNGQGIGQPQHF.